The 15 T cell receptor beta chains listed next were all sequenced from one sample in a study of blood T cell repertoires in COVID-19. Repertoires were generated with immunoSEQ multiplex PCR, while TCRdb's copy carries only in-frame clones and drops some. The table records approximately 480,000 clones, about 85% of them present only once. The specimen was PBMCs or T cells enriched from blood (not recorded which). The origin of the receptors is a young woman who had recovered from COVID-19.

The genes are TRBV19 and TRBJ2-7, with a tentative D call TRBD1 (6 bases). This CDR3 comprises 15 residues. V was cut by 5 bases and J by 5 bases, with 19 bases left in between. Looked up from germline, CDR1 is LNHDA and CDR2 is SQIVND (reference sequence). In nucleotides, the CDR3 is TGTGCCAGTAGTGTACAGGGCTCGATCGGGGACGAGCAGTACTTC. Translation: CASSVQGSIGDEQYF.

The rearrangement links TRBV6-4 to TRBJ2-1, with 9 bases identical to TRBD2. Unmatched junction bases numbered 10, after V lost 0 bases and J lost 4 bases. This CDR3 contains 18 residues. Germline V gives CDR1 MRHNA, CDR2 SNTAGT. The CDR3 reads CASSDSRLLAGRYNEQFF. The CDR3 bases are TGTGCCAGCAGTGACTCCCGCCTTCTAGCGGGGAGATACAATGAGCAGTTCTTC.

This sequence joins TRBV2 and TRBJ1-2; TRBD1 might be the D (5 bases). CDR1 SNHLY and CDR2 FYNNEI come from the germline V gene. This CDR3 is 15 amino acids long. Trimming shortened V by 0 bases and J by 4 bases, and 12 bases separated the two germline ends. The CDR3, as DNA: TGTGCCAGCAGTGAAGCGAGAGGGACTGGCTATGGCTACACCTTC. Translating it yields CASSEARGTGYGYTF.

The chain is built from TRBV6-5 and TRBJ1-1, with 8 bases fitting TRBD1. There are 15 residues in the CDR3. The J segment lost 3 bases and the V segment lost 8 bases, leaving 11 bases of the junction unmatched. Germline CDR1 MNHEY, CDR2 SVGAGI. CDR3 amino acids: CASAPRGTGYTEAFF. The CDR3, as DNA: TGTGCCAGCGCCCCACGCGGGACAGGTTACACTGAAGCTTTCTTT.

V is TRBV6-5 and J is TRBJ1-4, with no clear D. Germline lookup yields CDR1 MNHEY and CDR2 SVGAGI. V lost 2 bases and J 0 bases, leaving 7 bases between the germline ends. The CDR3 covers 15 residues. The DNA for the CDR3 is TGTGCCAGCAGTTACAACAGAGCAACTAATGAAAAACTGTTTTTT. Its translation: CASSYNRATNEKLFF.

The chain joins TRBV18 to TRBJ2-7; TRBD1 agrees at 12 bases. Per the germline V gene, CDR1 is KGHSH and CDR2 is LQKENI. Unmatched junction bases numbered 1, after V lost 3 bases and J lost 4 bases. The CDR3 is made up of 14 amino acids. The CDR3 DNA sequence: TGTGCCAGCTCACCGGGACAGGGGGCTTACGAGCAGTACTTC. Protein: CASSPGQGAYEQYF.

The rearrangement uses TRBV18 and TRBJ2-1, with 8 bases identical to TRBD2. The CDR3 has 17 amino acids. V was pared by 3 bases and J by 4 bases, with 11 bases of the junction left unmatched. Germline lookup yields CDR1 KGHSH and CDR2 LQKENI. As DNA, the CDR3 is TGTGCCAGCTCACCGGAGTCCGGGGGGGTAAATTACAATGAGCAGTTCTTC. Protein: CASSPESGGVNYNEQFF.

The V call is TRBV3-1 (or the pseudogene TRBV3-2), the J call TRBJ1-2, with 9 bases identical to TRBD1. V shed 0 bases, J shed 7 bases, and the junction held 9 bases outside the gene matches. CDR1 is LGHDT, CDR2 YNNKEL, per germline (reference sequence). This CDR3 region has 16 residues. This chain's CDR3 is CASSQEETGGLGGYTF. In nucleotides, the CDR3 is TGTGCCAGCAGCCAAGAGGAGACAGGGGGGTTAGGTGGCTACACCTTC.

The V gene is TRBV30, the J gene TRBJ2-2, with 14 nucleotides matching TRBD2. Germline trimming cut 0 bases from V and 0 bases from J; bases unmatched to any gene: 3. Germline CDR1 reads GTSNPN; CDR2 reads SVGIG (reference sequence). The CDR3 covers 18 residues. CDR3 sequence reads: CAWSVGLAGDSNTGELFF. The CDR3 DNA reads as TGTGCCTGGAGTGTGGGACTAGCGGGGGACTCGAACACCGGGGAGCTGTTTTTT.

CDR3: CASSQEGGVIDQPQHF. DNA of the CDR3: TGCGCCAGCAGCCAAGAGGGGGGTGTTATTGATCAGCCCCAGCATTTT. The chain combines TRBV4-1 with TRBJ1-5; D might be TRBD1 (5 bases). This CDR3 has 16 residues. Per germline, CDR1 MGHRA and CDR2 YSYEKL. The germline V and J ends were trimmed by 0 bases and 5 bases, with 14 bases remaining between them.

This clone was observed a handful of times. The chain employs TRBV6-5 and TRBJ1-5, with 7 nucleotides matching TRBD1. Germline V gene data show CDR1 as MNHEY and CDR2 as SVGAGI. V lost 4 bases and J lost 6; bases outside the gene matches: 9. The CDR3 sequence is 15 residues long. The CDR3, as DNA: TGTGCCAGCAGTTCCCTGACAGGGACGGGTCAGCCCCAGCATTTT. This translates into CASSSLTGTGQPQHF.

This rearrangement joins TRBV7-2 to TRBJ2-7; 9 nucleotides agree with TRBD1. The V and J ends lost 5 bases and 3 bases, in that order; junction bases with no gene match: 8. The CDR3 has 15 amino acids. From germline, CDR1 is SGHTA and CDR2 FQGNSA. The CDR3 region has the DNA TGTGCCAGCAGCACTCGGACAGGGGCCCTCTACGAGCAGTACTTC. Residues: CASSTRTGALYEQYF.

This clone was seen once. The rearrangement uses TRBV10-2 and TRBJ1-6, with D perhaps TRBD1 (5 bases). Germline assignment: CDR1 WSHSY and CDR2 SAAADI. With 4 bases removed from V and 6 bases from J, the gap between germline ends came to 13 bases. CDR3 size: 15 residues. CDR3 DNA: TGCGCCAGCAGTGTAGGGGAAAAGGTTAATTCACCCCTCCACTTT. It codes for CASSVGEKVNSPLHF.

The genes are TRBV6-1 and TRBJ1-4, with D maybe TRBD1 (6 bases). V lost 2 bases and J 2 bases, leaving 6 bases between the germline ends. Germline V gene lookup returns CDR1 MNHNS and CDR2 SASEGT. This CDR3 region has 14 residues. The CDR3 DNA reads as TGTGCCAGCAGTGAAAGGGGGACTAATGAAAAACTGTTTTTT. This gives the protein CASSERGTNEKLFF.

V gene TRBV5-6 combines with J gene TRBJ2-1, with 9 bases matching TRBD1. V lost 1 base and J lost 14; bases outside the gene matches: 10. Germline CDR1 is SGHDT and CDR2 is YYEEEE. The length of the CDR3 is 14 residues. The CDR3 protein is CASSLKGQGGWEFF. For the CDR3, the DNA is TGTGCCAGCAGCTTGAAGGGACAGGGTGGCTGGGAGTTCTTC. The variable domain in full, with the rest retrieved from reference TRBV5-6 and TRBJ2-1, is DAGVTQSPTHLIKTRGQQVTLRCSPKSGHDTVSWYQQALGQGPQFIFQYYEEEERQRGNFPDRFSGHQFPNYSSELNVNALLLGDSALYLCASSLKGQGGWEFFGPGTRLTVL.